This T cell receptor beta chain was sequenced for a study of blood T cell repertoires in COVID-19. About the study: T cells, B-cell-depleted T cells, or PBMCs provided the cDNA or gDNA that served as material.

Enrolled through a virtual design, the participants were between roughly 18 and 90 years of age and came from 24 US areas. The CDR3 has 13 residues. Germline assignment: CDR1 SGHTA and CDR2 FQGNSA. The ends were cut back, 1 base at V and 7 bases at J, with 8 bases in the middle. In the study's own analysis: Estimation of nucleated cell counts was performed using reference gene primer amplification. Assay used: immunoSEQ multiplex PCR; TCRdb lists only in-frame clones, some missing. That table gives V, J and clone size, and the DNA gave D and trimming. The table includes a few hundred thousand clones, under 85% detected once.

The genes are TRBV7-2 and TRBJ2-1, with D possibly TRBD1 on 6 matching bases. This TCR was sampled from a woman aged 50 to 60 who had recovered from COVID-19. Material: PBMCs or T cells enriched from blood (not recorded which). This chain's CDR3 is CASSLGQGNEQFF. The DNA for the CDR3 is TGTGCCAGCAGCTTAGGGCAGGGGAATGAGCAGTTCTTC.